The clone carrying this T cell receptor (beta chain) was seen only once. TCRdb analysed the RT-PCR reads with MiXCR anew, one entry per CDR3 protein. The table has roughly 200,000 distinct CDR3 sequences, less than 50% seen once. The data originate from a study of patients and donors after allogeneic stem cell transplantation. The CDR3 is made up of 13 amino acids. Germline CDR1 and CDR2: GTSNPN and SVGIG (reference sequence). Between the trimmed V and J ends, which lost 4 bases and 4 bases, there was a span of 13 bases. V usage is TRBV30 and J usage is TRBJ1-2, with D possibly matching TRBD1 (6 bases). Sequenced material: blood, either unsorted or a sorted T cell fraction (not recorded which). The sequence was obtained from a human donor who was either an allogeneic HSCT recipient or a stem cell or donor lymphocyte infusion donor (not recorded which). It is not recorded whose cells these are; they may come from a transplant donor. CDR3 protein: CAWNPGTSYGYTF. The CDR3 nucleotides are TGTGCCTGGAACCCCGGGACATCCTATGGCTACACCTTC.